This TCR beta chain stems from a study of OX40 agonist ivuxolimab in advanced cancers. Broader study findings: Several nonresponders also turned out to have low normalized T-cell clonal expansion.

As to this clone: Antigen: not known.

TCRdb keeps only in-frame clones here, not all; method: immunoSEQ multiplex PCR. The sample consists of approximately 26,000 clones, 87% of them appearing once. Germline V lookup: CDR1 DFQATT, CDR2 SNEGSKA (reference sequence). V shed 5 bases and J shed 6 bases, with 11 bases lying between them. The CDR3 has 11 residues. This sequence was found in an adult with an advanced solid tumor such as melanoma, head and neck, liver or kidney cancer. The chain joins TRBV20-1 to TRBJ2-7, with D perhaps matching TRBD1 (5 bases). The sequences come from CD4+ or CD8+ T cells sorted from blood, collected in a trial of the OX40 agonist ivuxolimab. The CDR3 DNA sequence: TGCAGTGCTTCAGGGTTGGCCGAGCAGTACTTC. This sequence encodes CSASGLAEQYF.